These 11 T cell receptor beta chains originate from one sample sequenced in a study of T cell responses to AZD1222 COVID-19 vaccine. The protocol was immunoSEQ multiplex PCR, while the TCRdb copy is restricted to in-frame clones and leaves out a portion. Found here are roughly 100,000 clones, about 90% of them singletons; the top ten hold about 4.8%. Sequenced material: peripheral blood, taken on day 0 of AZD1222 vaccination. The receptors here all came from an adult in good health.

The V call is TRBV5-5, the J call TRBJ1-5; perhaps TRBD1 as D (6 bases). The V gene's germline CDR1 is SGHKS and CDR2 YYEKEE (reference sequence). The CDR3 spans 15 residues. Trimming removed 2 bases at V and 2 bases at J, with 11 bases between. The CDR3 here is CASSLVYRGNQPQHF. The DNA of the CDR3 is TGTGCCAGCAGCTTAGTATACAGGGGCAATCAGCCCCAGCATTTT.

This clone was seen only once. The V call is TRBV5-5, the J call TRBJ2-1, with TRBD2 identical over 7 bases. The CDR3 loop spans 15 amino acids. From germline, CDR1 is SGHKS and CDR2 YYEKEE (reference sequence). Trimming removed 0 bases from V and 3 bases from J; junction bases left unmatched: 3. The CDR3 bases are TGTGCCAGCAGCTTGGGCCCTAGCGGCTACAATGAGCAGTTCTTC. This encodes CASSLGPSGYNEQFF.

This chain links TRBV9 with TRBJ1-5; TRBD1 matches 9 bases. Germline values: CDR1 SGDLS, CDR2 YYNGEE. The junction had 5 bases not matched to a gene; V was cut back by 3 bases and J by 7 bases. This CDR3 has 14 residues. The CDR3 sequence: CASSEGTGRQPQHF. CDR3 sequence (DNA): TGTGCCAGCAGCGAGGGGACAGGGAGGCAGCCCCAGCATTTT. Full variable domain (remainder filled in from reference TRBV9 and TRBJ1-5): DSGVTQTPKHLITATGQRVTLRCSPRSGDLSVYWYQQSLDQGLQFLIQYYNGEERAKGNILERFSAQQFPDLHSELNLSSLELGDSALYFCASSEGTGRQPQHFGDGTRLSIL.

The rearrangement joins TRBV2 to TRBJ1-2; no clear D. The CDR3 covers 18 residues. V was clipped by 5 bases and J by 1 base, with 23 bases between them. CDR1 and CDR2 from the germline V gene are SNHLY and FYNNEI. In DNA, the CDR3 is TGTGCCAGCAGTACTGGCAGACGAGCCGTTCCTTTTAACTATGGCTACACCTTC. Its translation is CASSTGRRAVPFNYGYTF.

The chain couples TRBV7-2 to TRBJ1-4, with a weak D call TRBD1 (5 bases). Germline V gives CDR1 SGHTA, CDR2 FQGNSA. The V end was cut by 4 bases, the J end by 5 bases, with 14 bases between. The CDR3 totals 15 residues. This CDR3 reads CASSSTGPQNEKLFF. CDR3 nucleotides: TGTGCCAGCAGCTCGACGGGACCGCAGAATGAAAAACTGTTTTTT.

About this clone itself: This sample includes further DNA sequences coding for the same CDR3. The chain couples TRBV4-1 to TRBJ1-3; D is unclear. The CDR3 has 16 amino acids. The germline V and J ends were trimmed by 4 bases and 0 bases, with 13 bases remaining between them. Germline V gene data show CDR1 as MGHRA and CDR2 as YSYEKL. CDR3 protein: CASSLEGDLSGNTIYF. For the CDR3, the DNA is TGCGCCAGCAGCCTCGAGGGAGACCTCTCTGGAAACACCATATATTTT.

The chain joins TRBV7-3 to TRBJ2-1; D is uncertain. The V gene's germline CDR1 is SGHTA and CDR2 FQGTGA. Trimming removed 2 bases at V and 2 bases at J, with 7 bases between. The CDR3 has 14 amino acids. CDR3 sequence: CASSLGGTYNEQFF. For the CDR3, the DNA is TGTGCCAGCAGCTTAGGTGGTACCTACAATGAGCAGTTCTTC.

The chain recombines TRBV6-5 with TRBJ1-5, with 9 positions matching TRBD1. With 6 bases clipped from V and 9 bases from J, the junction kept 3 bases outside the gene matches. The length of the CDR3 is 12 residues. Germline V gene lookup returns CDR1 MNHEY and CDR2 SVGAGI. The CDR3 loop reads CASRQGAAPQHF. CDR3 coding DNA: TGTGCCAGCAGACAGGGGGCCGCGCCCCAGCATTTT.

This clone was seen more than once but under ten times. The chain recombines TRBV5-6 with TRBJ1-5; D unclear. CDR1 SGHDT and CDR2 YYEEEE come from the germline V gene. The CDR3 covers 12 residues. V lost 1 base, J lost 7 bases, and 6 bases lay in between. The CDR3 nucleotides read TGTGCCAGCAGCTTGACGGGGCAGCCCCAGCATTTT. Translation gives CASSLTGQPQHF.

The rearrangement joins TRBV28 to TRBJ2-4, with 7 positions matching TRBD2. Germline V gives CDR1 MDHEN, CDR2 SYDVKM. The CDR3 loop spans 14 amino acids. The J segment lost 5 bases and the V segment lost 3 bases, leaving 4 bases of the junction unmatched. The CDR3 here is CASSFRLAENIQYF. For the CDR3, the DNA is TGTGCCAGCAGTTTCAGGCTAGCGGAAAACATTCAGTACTTC.

This sequence joins TRBV13 and TRBJ2-7; D is perhaps TRBD1 (6 bases). V shed 4 bases and J shed 1 base, with 14 bases lying between them. The CDR3 totals 15 residues. Per the germline V gene, CDR1 is PRHDT and CDR2 is FYEKMQ (reference sequence). DNA of the CDR3: TGTGCCAGCAGCTCCAACAGGGCACCATCCTACGAGCAGTACTTC. Translating gives CASSSNRAPSYEQYF.